One sample yielded the 2 T cell receptor beta chains listed below, sequenced in a study of blood T cell repertoires in COVID-19. Here immunoSEQ multiplex PCR was the method, and the copy in TCRdb shows in-frame clones only, minus some. Of some 220,000 clones listed, roughly 85% are singletons. Input material: peripheral blood. Every receptor here comes from a woman between 65 and 79 years old with COVID-19, enrolled during active disease.

This clone was seen just once. V is TRBV7-3 and J is TRBJ1-1; the D is unclear. Trimming pared 0 bases from V and 1 base from J, leaving 6 bases between. Germline V CDR1 and CDR2: SGHTA, FQGTGA. The length of the CDR3 is 14 residues. CDR3 in amino acids: CASSLTGENTEAFF. The DNA of the CDR3 is TGTGCCAGCAGCTTAACCGGGGAGAACACTGAAGCTTTCTTT.

This clone was recorded only once. This chain links TRBV6-2 or TRBV6-3 with TRBJ2-3, with a tentative D call TRBD1 (5 bases). From germline, CDR1 is MNHEY and CDR2 SVGEGT. V was clipped by 5 bases and J by 2 bases, with 11 bases between them. The CDR3 is 14 amino acids. This chain's CDR3 is CASSTTAPTDTQYF. CDR3 nucleotides: TGTGCCAGCAGTACGACAGCCCCCACAGATACGCAGTATTTT.